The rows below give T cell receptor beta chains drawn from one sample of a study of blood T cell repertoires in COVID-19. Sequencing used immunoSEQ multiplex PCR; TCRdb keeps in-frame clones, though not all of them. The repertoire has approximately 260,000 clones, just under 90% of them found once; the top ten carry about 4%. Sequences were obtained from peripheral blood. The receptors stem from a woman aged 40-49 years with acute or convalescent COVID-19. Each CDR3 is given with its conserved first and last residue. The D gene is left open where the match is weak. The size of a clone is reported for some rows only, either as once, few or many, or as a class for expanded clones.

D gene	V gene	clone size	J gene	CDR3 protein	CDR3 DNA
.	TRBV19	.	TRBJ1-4	CASSLRGEKLFF	TGTGCCAGTAGTTTAAGGGGCGAAAAACTGTTTTTT
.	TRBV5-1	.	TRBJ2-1	CASSPEGGGINEQFF	TGCGCCAGCAGCCCGGAGGGGGGGGGAATCAATGAGCAGTTCTTC
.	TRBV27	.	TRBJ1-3	CASSFISGNTIYF	TGTGCCAGCAGTTTCATCTCTGGAAACACCATATATTTT
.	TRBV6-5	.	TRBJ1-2	CASRLGVLGYTF	TGTGCCAGCAGGCTGGGAGTCCTTGGCTACACCTTC
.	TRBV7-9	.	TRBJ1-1	CASSPEIGDTLLDTEAFF	TGTGCCAGCAGCCCAGAGATCGGGGACACTCTTCTGGACACTGAAGCTTTCTTT
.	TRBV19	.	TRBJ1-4	CASSSGSEYEKLFF	TGTGCCAGTAGCTCAGGATCAGAATATGAAAAACTGTTTTTT
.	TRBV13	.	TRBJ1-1	CASSHSGRVEAFF	TGTGCCAGCAGCCACTCCGGTCGGGTTGAAGCTTTCTTT
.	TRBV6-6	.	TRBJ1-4	CASSYSNSVDEKLFF	TGTGCCAGCAGTTACTCGAATTCGGTGGATGAAAAACTGTTTTTT
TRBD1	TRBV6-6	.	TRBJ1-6	CASSRNRGYRDSPLHF	TGTGCCAGCAGTCGGAACAGGGGGTATAGGGATTCACCCCTCCACTTT
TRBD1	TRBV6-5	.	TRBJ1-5	CASVRTGDFNQPQHF	TGTGCCAGCGTCCGGACAGGGGACTTCAATCAGCCCCAGCATTTT
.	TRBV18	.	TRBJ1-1	CASSPQTVNTEAFF	TGTGCCAGCTCACCACAGACAGTAAACACTGAAGCTTTCTTT
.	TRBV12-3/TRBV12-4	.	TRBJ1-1	CASSFSQEAFF	TGTGCCAGCAGTTTTTCCCAGGAAGCTTTCTTT
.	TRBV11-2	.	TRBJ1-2	CASSSTEVKGYGYTF	TGTGCCAGCAGCTCGACAGAAGTCAAAGGCTATGGCTACACCTTC
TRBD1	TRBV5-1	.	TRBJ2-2	CASSSHGGQVNTGELFF	TGCGCCAGCAGCTCCCACGGGGGACAGGTGAACACCGGGGAGCTGTTTTTT
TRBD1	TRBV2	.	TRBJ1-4	CASRAQTGKLFF	TGTGCCAGCAGGGCCCAGACAGGGAAACTGTTTTTT
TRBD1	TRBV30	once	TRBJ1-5	CASGTGGNQPQHF	TGTGCCTCCGGGACAGGGGGCAATCAGCCCCAGCATTTT
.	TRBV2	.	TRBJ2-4	CASRTGSKNIQYF	TGTGCCAGCAGGACAGGTTCCAAAAACATTCAGTACTTC
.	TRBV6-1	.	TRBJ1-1	CASSEMYSTEAFF	TGTGCCAGCAGTGAAATGTACTCGACTGAAGCTTTCTTT
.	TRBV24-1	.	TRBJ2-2	CATSDLRQGGTGELFF	TGTGCCACCAGTGATTTGAGACAGGGAGGAACCGGGGAGCTGTTTTTT
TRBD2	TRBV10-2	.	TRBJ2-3	CASSVASGGDTQYF	TGCGCCAGCAGTGTGGCTAGCGGGGGGGATACGCAGTATTTT
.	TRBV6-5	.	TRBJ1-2	CASLDQGYGYTF	TGTGCCAGCTTGGACCAGGGGTACGGCTACACCTTC
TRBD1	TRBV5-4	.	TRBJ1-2	CASSLGWSQGGGYGYTF	TGTGCCAGCAGCTTAGGATGGAGTCAGGGGGGAGGCTATGGCTACACCTTC
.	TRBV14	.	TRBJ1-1	CASSRVGGTEAFF	TGTGCCAGCAGCCGGGTCGGGGGCACTGAAGCTTTCTTT
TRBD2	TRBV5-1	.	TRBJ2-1	CASSLVAGGNNEQFF	TGCGCCAGCAGCTTGGTAGCGGGGGGCAACAATGAGCAGTTCTTC
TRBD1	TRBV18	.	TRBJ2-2	CASSRRTGGELFF	TGTGCCAGCTCACGACGGACAGGCGGGGAGCTGTTTTTT
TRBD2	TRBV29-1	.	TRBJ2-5	CSGQTLAGGPETQYF	TGCAGCGGCCAGACCTTAGCGGGGGGGCCGGAGACCCAGTACTTC
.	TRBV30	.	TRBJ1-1	CAWSVGNIVAFF	TGTGCCTGGAGTGTTGGCAATATCGTGGCTTTCTTT
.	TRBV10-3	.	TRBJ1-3	CAISEEGVRNTIYF	TGTGCCATCAGTGAAGAAGGGGTCCGGAACACCATATATTTT
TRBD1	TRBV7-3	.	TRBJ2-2	CASSSGQGRGELFF	TGTGCCAGCAGCTCAGGACAGGGGCGCGGGGAGCTGTTTTTT
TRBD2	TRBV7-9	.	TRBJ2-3	CASALLAGITDTQYF	TGTGCCAGCGCCCTACTAGCGGGGATAACAGATACGCAGTATTTT
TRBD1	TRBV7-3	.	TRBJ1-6	CASSLRGAGGNSPLHF	TGTGCCAGCAGCTTAAGGGGGGCAGGGGGAAATTCACCCCTCCACTTT
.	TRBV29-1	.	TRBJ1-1	CSVEGTETHTEAFF	TGCAGCGTTGAAGGTACAGAAACTCACACTGAAGCTTTCTTT
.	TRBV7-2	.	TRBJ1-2	CASSYDSYGYTF	TGTGCCAGCAGCTACGACAGCTATGGCTACACCTTC
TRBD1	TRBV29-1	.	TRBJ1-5	CSVVRDRGQPQHF	TGCAGCGTCGTCCGGGACAGGGGTCAGCCCCAGCATTTT
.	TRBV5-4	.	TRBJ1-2	CASSQYRQVFRGYTF	TGTGCCAGCAGCCAATATAGACAGGTCTTTAGGGGCTACACCTTC
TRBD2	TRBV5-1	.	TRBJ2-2	CASSPGTSGNTGELFF	TGCGCCAGCAGTCCTGGGACTAGCGGGAACACCGGGGAGCTGTTTTTT
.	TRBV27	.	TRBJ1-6	CASSLRPGLLSSYNSPLHF	TGTGCCAGCAGTTTACGGCCGGGACTCCTGAGCTCCTATAATTCACCCCTCCACTTT
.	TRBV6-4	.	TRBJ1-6	CASSENRDLPLHF	TGTGCCAGCAGTGAAAACAGGGATTTACCCCTCCACTTT
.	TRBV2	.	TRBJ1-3	CASSLDRLGPKNTIYF	TGTGCCAGCAGTTTAGACAGGCTGGGACCAAAAAACACCATATATTTT
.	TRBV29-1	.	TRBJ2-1	CSVEVGDGSSYNEQFF	TGCAGCGTTGAAGTAGGGGACGGGAGCTCCTACAATGAGCAGTTCTTC
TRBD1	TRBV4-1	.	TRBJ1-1	CASSQPRQGPEAFF	TGCGCCAGCAGCCAACCGAGACAGGGTCCTGAAGCTTTCTTT